Listed here are 20 T cell receptor beta chains from one sample, sequenced in a study of monozygotic twins with inflammatory bowel disease. TCRdb reprocessed the 5' RACE reads and keeps a single row for each CDR3 protein, giving no DNA. This repertoire comprises about 99,000 distinct CDR3 sequences; its ten largest clones make up under 2.5%. Source material: blood. These receptors were collected from a human donor with ulcerative colitis or Crohn's disease, or a healthy co-twin of an affected twin (not recorded which).

V is TRBV6-2 or TRBV6-3 and J is TRBJ2-1. The CDR3 sequence is 16 residues long. Germline V CDR1 and CDR2: MNHEY, SVGEGT. CDR3 sequence: CASSYKGAGVQNEQFF.

The gene calls are TRBV29-1 and TRBJ2-1; absent DNA, TCRdb's TRBD2 call cannot be checked. Germline loops: CDR1 SQVTM, CDR2 ANQGSEA. The CDR3 length is 13 residues. CDR3 in amino acids: CSVSSGGYNEQFF.

V usage is TRBV9 and J usage is TRBJ2-3; the TRBD2 assignment by TCRdb is unverifiable without DNA. The CDR3 runs to 14 residues. Germline assignment: CDR1 SGDLS and CDR2 YYNGEE. The CDR3 protein is CASSDRTATDTQYF.

The chain couples TRBV20-1 to TRBJ2-1; without DNA, the TCRdb call of TRBD1 cannot be checked. The CDR3 extends over 17 amino acids. CDR1 and CDR2 from the germline V gene are DFQATT and SNEGSKA (reference sequence). CDR3 loop: CSASPLRDHSSYNEQFF.

V usage is TRBV7-2 and J usage is TRBJ1-2; TCRdb's D call, TRBD1, is unchecked because there is no DNA. This CDR3 has 12 residues. Germline CDR1 and CDR2: SGHTA and FQGNSA. CDR3 sequence: CASSPDRNGYTF.

V is TRBV18 and J is TRBJ2-5. The germline CDR1 and CDR2 sequences are KGHSH and LQKENI. The CDR3 runs to 13 residues. The CDR3 is CASSQELGETQYF. The whole variable domain, remainder taken from reference TRBV18 and TRBJ2-5, is NAGVMQNPRHLVRRRGQEARLRCSPMKGHSHVYWYRQLPEEGLKFMVYLQKENIIDESGMPKERFSAEFPKEGPSILRIQQVVRGDSAAYFCASSQELGETQYFGPGTRLLVL.

V and J are TRBV27 and TRBJ2-7; absent DNA, TCRdb's TRBD1 call cannot be checked. CDR1 is MNHEY and CDR2 is SMNVEV in the germline V gene (reference sequence). This CDR3 spans 15 amino acids. The CDR3 protein is CASSLEDRVDYEQYF.

The V and J genes are TRBV5-4 and TRBJ2-1. There are 13 residues in the CDR3. CDR1 and CDR2 (germline): SGHNT, YYREEE (reference sequence). The chain's CDR3 is CASSSFSYNEQFF. Full variable domain (missing parts from reference TRBV5-4 and TRBJ2-1): ETGVTQSPTHLIKTRGQQVTLRCSSQSGHNTVSWYQQALGQGPQFIFQYYREEENGRGNFPPRFSGLQFPNYSSELNVNALELDDSALYLCASSSFSYNEQFFGPGTRLTVL.

The rearrangement joins TRBV28 to TRBJ1-2; TCRdb designates TRBD1, a call that cannot be tested without DNA. The length of the CDR3 is 14 residues. Looked up from germline, CDR1 is MDHEN and CDR2 is SYDVKM. The CDR3 loop is CASSLLGENYGYTF.

The chain links TRBV15 to TRBJ1-5; the D call from TCRdb, TRBD1, cannot be confirmed without DNA. The CDR3 contains 14 residues. CDR1 and CDR2 from the germline V gene are LNHNV and YYDKDF (reference sequence). This CDR3 reads CATSLDRGIQPQHF. Variable domain in full (rest from reference TRBV15 and TRBJ1-5): DAMVIQNPRYQVTQFGKPVTLSCSQTLNHNVMYWYQQKSSQAPKLLFHYYDKDFNNEADTPDNFQSRRPNTSFCFLDIRSPGLGDTAMYLCATSLDRGIQPQHFGDGTRLSIL.

The chain couples TRBV30 to TRBJ2-1. Looked up from germline, CDR1 is GTSNPN and CDR2 is SVGIG (reference sequence). There are 14 residues in the CDR3. CDR3 in amino acids: CAWTKMGIYNEQFF.

This rearrangement joins TRBV12-3 or TRBV12-4 to TRBJ1-1; TCRdb outputs TRBD1, but without DNA this stays unchecked. The CDR3 sequence is 12 residues long. The CDR3 loop is CASSLLGAEAFF.

The genes are TRBV6-1 and TRBJ2-3; with no DNA, the TCRdb D assignment of TRBD2 cannot be verified. The germline V gene has CDR1 MNHNS and CDR2 SASEGT. This CDR3 spans 14 amino acids. The CDR3: CASSRLAGVDTQYF.

The chain uses TRBV7-2 and TRBJ2-3; as DNA is missing, the TRBD1 call by TCRdb cannot be tested. CDR3 length: 13 amino acids. Germline loops: CDR1 SGHTA, CDR2 FQGNSA. The CDR3 sequence is CASSRDRSDTQYF.

The chain carries TRBV7-9 and TRBJ1-6. CDR1 is SEHNR and CDR2 is FQNEAQ in the germline V gene (reference sequence). The CDR3 is 15 residues long. This chain's CDR3 is CASTGGDNPNSPLHF.

The chain's CDR3 is CAISEFLGDTQYF. This sequence joins TRBV10-3 and TRBJ2-3. In germline, CDR1 is ENHRY, CDR2 SYGVKD. This CDR3 spans 13 amino acids.

The chain is built from TRBV5-1 and TRBJ2-7; checking the TCRdb D call of TRBD1 is not possible without DNA. Per germline, CDR1 SGHRS and CDR2 YFSETQ. This CDR3 contains 16 residues. The CDR3 protein is CASSSGAVTGANEQYF.

The V and J genes are TRBV7-9 and TRBJ2-7. The length of the CDR3 is 12 residues. CDR1 and CDR2 (germline): SEHNR, FQNEAQ (reference sequence). The CDR3 region is CASRGNVYEQYF.

V usage is TRBV3-1 and J usage is TRBJ2-1; the TCRdb call, TRBD1, lacks DNA for checking. Germline V gene lookup returns CDR1 LGHDT and CDR2 YNNKEL (reference sequence). This CDR3 contains 15 residues. The CDR3 sequence: CASSQSGAGSAEQFF.

CDR3 region: CASSHMGQGRTEAFF. This sequence joins TRBV3-1 and TRBJ1-1; the TCRdb D gene call, TRBD1, has no DNA to confirm it. The CDR3 totals 15 residues. The germline CDR1 and CDR2 sequences are LGHDT and YNNKEL (reference sequence).